This T cell receptor (beta chain) was retrieved from a study of blood T cells in healthy people across ages. Study-wide context: The template switching approach captured approximately one barcoded beta molecule for every two T cells.

The V gene lost 3 bases and the J gene lost 8 bases, with 17 bases spanning the gap. The germline V gene has CDR1 KGHSH and CDR2 LQKENI. The CDR3 extends over 15 amino acids. This clonotype occurred a few times. Next came a second PCR, run for about 7 to 12 cycles, which used a sample-barcoded 5' primer along with a J-beta primer mix. TCRdb re-analysed the 5' RACE reads in MiXCR, keeping a single row per CDR3 protein. The table shows 250,000 to 300,000 distinct CDR3 sequences, with 25% to 30% occurring only once. The sequenced sample consisted of blood. This TCR was recovered from a woman aged 70 to 79 in good health. The chain carries TRBV18 and TRBJ2-4; D not resolved. Written as DNA, the CDR3 is TGTGCCAGCTCACCGGGATCTTCCCTATCGCACATTCAGTACTTC. Protein product: CASSPGSSLSHIQYF.